These 5 T cell receptor beta chains were sequenced from one sample in a study of shared clonotypes between healthy human individuals. The protocol was immunoSEQ multiplex PCR, while the TCRdb copy is restricted to in-frame clones and leaves out a portion. Seen here are 2,100,000 or so clones, under 97% observed once, and the top ten hold roughly 0.13%. Sequencing was done on a sample of naive CD4+ T cells sorted from blood. Subset specified: CD45RA+ positively selected. These receptors were obtained from a man younger than 35 in good health.

The rearrangement links TRBV27 to TRBJ2-3, with 8 bases lining up with TRBD2. Germline CDR1 is MNHEY and CDR2 is SMNVEV (reference sequence). The CDR3 has 16 residues. With V trimmed by 6 bases and J by 4 bases, 12 bases remained unmatched. CDR3 nucleotides: TGTGCCAGCAGACAGCGGGGGCCCCCTGATGCAGATACGCAGTATTTT. Protein sequence: CASRQRGPPDADTQYF.

DNA for the CDR3: TGTGCCAGCAAGGTTGGTGGCAATAATTCACCCCTCCACTTT. Protein: CASKVGGNNSPLHF. This chain joins TRBV6-6 and TRBJ1-6, with D hard to call. The germline V gene has CDR1 MNHNY and CDR2 SVGAGI (reference sequence). The CDR3 extends over 14 amino acids. V lost 7 bases, J lost 5 bases, and 12 bases lay in between.

V usage is TRBV29-1 and J usage is TRBJ2-3; D is undetermined. V lost 3 bases and J 0 bases, leaving 4 bases between the germline ends. The CDR3 sequence is 12 residues long. Germline V gene data show CDR1 as SQVTM and CDR2 as ANQGSEA. Here the CDR3 reads CSVDTSTDTQYF. In DNA, the CDR3 is TGCAGCGTTGACACTAGCACAGATACGCAGTATTTT.

The rearrangement links TRBV4-1 to TRBJ1-4, with a weak D call TRBD1 (6 bases). CDR3 length equals 17 residues. V was shortened by 0 bases and J by 5 bases, with 16 bases between the two germline ends. Germline CDR1 is MGHRA and CDR2 is YSYEKL. The CDR3 region is CASSQDTFDRLNEKLFF. Written as DNA, the CDR3 is TGCGCCAGCAGCCAAGATACATTCGACAGGCTGAATGAAAAACTGTTTTTT.

This clone occurred a few times. The chain carries TRBV4-3 and TRBJ1-6; D ambiguous. The CDR3 loop spans 15 amino acids. V gave up 0 bases and J gave up 10 bases, with 13 bases separating them. Per germline, CDR1 LGHNA and CDR2 YSLEER. The DNA of the CDR3 is TGCGCCAGCAGCCAAGATCCCCGATTAGAATCACCCCTCCACTTT. Amino acid sequence: CASSQDPRLESPLHF.